This T cell receptor beta chain originates from a study of blood T cell repertoires in COVID-19. This clone has only one observation. The CDR3 covers 16 residues. The germline gives CDR1 SGHTA, CDR2 FQGNSA. V dropped 1 base and J dropped 3; count of bases not matched to a gene: 6. TCRdb's copy holds only in-frame clones and misses some; the assay was immunoSEQ multiplex PCR. The table records 200,000 to 300,000 clones, around nine tenths of them present only once. This TCR was sampled from a man in his forties who had recovered from COVID-19. The chain carries TRBV7-2 and TRBJ2-7; 10 bases align to TRBD2. The sample was peripheral blood. The CDR3 here is CASSLVTSGTHYEQYF. Written as DNA, the CDR3 is TGTGCCAGCAGCTTAGTTACTAGCGGGACACACTACGAGCAGTACTTC.